This TCR beta chain was documented in a study of shared clonotypes between healthy human individuals. The study's findings and limits: The authors expected sequencing depth to affect clonotype sharing among donors. With a handful of donors compared, 4% to 5% of naive CD4 clonotypes were shared.

Regarding this clone: Antigen: not known.

The donors were all Caucasian adults (living in Nashville, Tennessee). In the sorted-subset replicate PCRs, roughly 210 ng DNA, some 30,000 T cell genomes, was used. TCRdb keeps only in-frame clones here, not all; method: immunoSEQ multiplex PCR. The sample has more than 900,000 clones, around 78% seen once. Sequencing was carried out using memory CD4+ T cells from PBMCs. Subset here: CD45RA-negative fraction. The receptor was isolated from a young man in good health. Some clones in this sample may be carry-over from other donors' samples.

DNA for the CDR3: TGTGCCAGCAGCTCCTGGGAGGGGCCCACCGGGGAGCTGTTTTTT. This translates into CASSSWEGPTGELFF. V is TRBV11-3 and J is TRBJ1-3; 7 nucleotides align to TRBD2. The end of the DNA fits TRBJ2-2 better, so the J call may be wrong. This CDR3 is built from 15 residues. CDR1 is SGHNT and CDR2 is YENEEA in the germline V gene.